This passage covers 20 T cell receptor beta chains from one sample sequenced in a study of tumor and adjacent non-tumor tissue in lung cancer. No cell sorting was done before RNA was extracted from the tissue. More than 3 cm separated this lung sample from the edge of the tumor. TCRbeta libraries were built with three rounds of nested PCR, modified from ARM-PCR. TCRdb re-derived calls from the multiplex PCR reads in MiXCR, one entry per CDR3 protein. Here the sample spans 80,000 or so distinct CDR3 sequences, approximately 81% being singletons. Sequenced input: distant non-tumor lung tissue. The origin of the receptors is a man between 60 and 75 years old with non-small cell lung cancer.

Worth noting for this clonotype: One end of the junction fails to match germline, which may point to a read error. The V gene is TRBV11-2, the J gene TRBJ2-6; 7 bases are a match to TRBD1. The length of the CDR3 is 19 residues. The germline CDR1 and CDR2 sequences are SGHAT and FQNNGV. CDR3: CASSLVPKDRPPGANILTF. In DNA form, the CDR3 reads TGTGCCAGCAGCTTAGTTCCAAAGGACAGGCCTCCTGGGGCCAACATCCTGACTTTC.

This clonotype was recorded once. No conserved phenylalanine or tryptophan is present at the end of the CDR3, so a read error is the likely explanation. The genes are TRBV20-1 and TRBJ2-7; D assignment may be TRBD1 or TRBD2 (5 bases each). V lost 0 bases and J lost 2, with 8 bases in between. The germline V gene encodes CDR1 DFQATT and CDR2 SNEGSKA (reference sequence). The CDR3 has 13 amino acids. The CDR3, as DNA: TGCAGTGCTAGAGAAGAGGGGCCCTACGAGCAGTACTGC. It is translated as CSAREEGPYEQYC.

A remark on this clonotype: A much bigger clone sits one base away, suggesting this may be a read error. The chain is built from TRBV20-1 and TRBJ1-6; the D is unclear. This CDR3 region has 16 residues. CDR1 DFQATT and CDR2 SNEGSKA come from the germline V gene (reference sequence). CDR3 nucleotide sequence: TGCAATGCTAGAAACGCTATAAGCTCCTATAATTCACCCCTCCACTTT. Translating it yields CNARNAISSYNSPLHF.

J is TRBJ2-3 and V is TRBV5-1; perhaps TRBD2 as D (7 bases). Germline V lookup: CDR1 SGHRS, CDR2 YFSETQ. Between the trimmed V and J ends, which lost 5 bases and 5 bases, there was a span of 18 bases. The CDR3 covers 15 residues. The CDR3 DNA sequence: TGCGCCAGCAGATCCTCGGGGGGCGGGATAGATACGCAGTATTTT. The encoded protein is CASRSSGGGIDTQYF. The full variable domain, its missing parts supplied by reference TRBV5-1 and TRBJ2-3, is KAGVTQTPRYLIKTRGQQVTLSCSPISGHRSVSWYQQTPGQGLQFLFEYFSETQRNKGNFPGRFSGRQFSNSRSEMNVSTLELGDSALYLCASRSSGGGIDTQYFGPGTRLTVL.

This chain joins TRBV11-2 and TRBJ2-5; D may be TRBD2 (6 bases). CDR3 size: 13 residues. CDR1 SGHAT and CDR2 FQNNGV come from the germline V gene. As DNA, the CDR3 is TGTCACAGCAGCTTACGGGGGCAAGAGACCCAGTACTTC. Protein: CHSSLRGQETQYF. Using reference TRBV11-2 and TRBJ2-5 for the parts outside the CDR3, the full variable domain is EAGVAQSPRYKIIEKRQSVAFWCNPISGHATLYWYQQILGQGPKLLIQFQNNGVVDDSQLPKDRFSAERLKGVDSTLKIQPAKLEDSAVYLCHSSLRGQETQYFGPGTRLLVL.

On this clonotype itself: The junction and the germline gene differ at one end; a read error may be behind it. The genes are TRBV20-1 and TRBJ1-6; a possible D gene is TRBD1 (5 bases). The CDR3 loop spans 14 amino acids. Germline V gene data show CDR1 as DFQATT and CDR2 as SNEGSKA (reference sequence). CDR3: CSVRVQGEHSALHF. The CDR3 nucleotides read TGCAGTGTTAGAGTCCAGGGAGAGCATTCAGCCCTCCACTTT.

Note on this clonotype: Sequence at one end of the junction differs from germline and may be a read error. The chain recombines TRBV4-1 with TRBJ2-1, with TRBD2 identical over 7 bases. CDR3 length equals 15 residues. Germline V lookup: CDR1 MGHRA, CDR2 YSYEKL. The DNA for the CDR3 is TGCGCCATCAGCCTGGTGGGAGGGATGGCCCATGAGCAGTTCTTC. Translation: CAISLVGGMAHEQFF.

The sample holds a few counts of this clonotype. The germline gene is not matched at one end of the junction; a read error may be the cause. V is TRBV11-3 and J is TRBJ2-3; D may be TRBD2 (7 bases). This CDR3 contains 16 residues. Germline CDR1 and CDR2: SGHNT and YENEEA. In DNA, the CDR3 is TGTGTCAGCAGTTTAGTCGCCGGGGGGCGGACAGATACGCAGTATTTT. Translating it yields CVSSLVAGGRTDTQYF. Together with reference TRBV11-3 and TRBJ2-3, the CDR3 gives the full variable domain: EAGVVQSPRYKIIEKKQPVAFWCNPISGHNTLYWYLQNLGQGPELLIRYENEEAVDDSQLPKDRFSAERLKGVDSTLKIQPAELGDSAVYLCVSSLVAGGRTDTQYFGPGTRLTVL.

Points on this clonotype: The conserved closing phenylalanine or tryptophan is absent in this CDR3, likely reflecting a read error. The rearrangement joins TRBV4-1 to TRBJ2-5, with TRBD2 identical over 9 bases. The germline gives CDR1 MGHRA, CDR2 YSYEKL. CDR3 size: 15 residues. V lost 6 bases and J lost 4; bases outside the gene matches: 9. The CDR3 nucleotides are TGCGCCAGCAGGGGCGAGCGGGGGGAGCGAGAGACCCAGTACTCC. Amino acid sequence: CASRGERGERETQYS.

A word on this clonotype: No conserved phenylalanine or tryptophan is present at the end of the CDR3, so a read error is the likely explanation. This rearrangement joins TRBV6-1 to TRBJ2-7, with 9 bases lining up with TRBD1. The CDR3 sequence is 12 residues long. Germline V gene sequence: CDR1 MNHNS, CDR2 SASEGT. The V gene end was trimmed by 5 bases and the J gene end by 7 bases; junction bases not matched to a gene: 3. The CDR3 DNA reads as TGTGCCAGCAGTCTTGGACAGGGGGAGCAGTACATC. Translated, it gives CASSLGQGEQYI.

Of note for this clonotype: Given the absence of the conserved phenylalanine or tryptophan at the CDR3 end, a read error is likely. J is TRBJ2-5 and V is TRBV6-1; possible D gene TRBD1, 5 bases. This CDR3 region has 13 residues. Trimming shortened V by 7 bases and J by 4 bases, and 13 bases separated the two germline ends. The V gene's germline CDR1 is MNHNS and CDR2 SASEGT. The CDR3 sequence is CASILTGSETQYY. Written as DNA, the CDR3 is TGTGCCAGCATTCTTACAGGCTCAGAGACCCAGTACTAC.

For this clonotype: A read error may explain this, as a much larger clone is one base away. The V call is TRBV20-1, the J call TRBJ2-7, with a possible D match to TRBD2 (6 bases). This CDR3 has 13 amino acids. CDR1 and CDR2 (germline): DFQATT, SNEGSKA (reference sequence). The DNA for the CDR3 is TGCTGTGCTAGTCGCCGGGGGAACTACGAGCAGTACTTC. Protein sequence: CCASRRGNYEQYF.

In regard to this clonotype: One end of the junction varies from germline; a read error may be responsible. CDR3 coding DNA: TGCACCAGCAGCCAAGATACCGGGTCAGGGGAAAACATTCAGTACTTC. Translated: CTSSQDTGSGENIQYF. This chain joins TRBV4-3 and TRBJ2-4; weak D call: TRBD1 (6 bases). This CDR3 has 16 residues. From germline, CDR1 is LGHNA and CDR2 YSLEER.

The gene calls are TRBV28 and TRBJ1-1; D unclear. Germline V CDR1 and CDR2: MDHEN, SYDVKM. The CDR3 totals 15 residues. V shed 1 base and J shed 5 bases, with 14 bases lying between them. The CDR3 sequence is CASSLSAGDGTEAFF. Here the CDR3 DNA reads TGTGCCAGCAGTTTATCAGCTGGGGATGGAACTGAAGCTTTCTTT.

This clonotype was detected once. One end of the junction does not line up with germline, which may come from a read error. This rearrangement joins TRBV20-1 to TRBJ2-1; D may be TRBD1 (6 bases). CDR1 is DFQATT, CDR2 SNEGSKA, per germline (reference sequence). The CDR3 has 15 amino acids. CDR3 coding DNA: TGTAGTGCTCACCACGTCTCCAGGGGTTCCAATGAGCAGTTCTTC. Its protein is CSAHHVSRGSNEQFF.

In this sample, this clonotype turned up many times. The rearrangement uses TRBV4-3 and TRBJ2-1, with 7 bases identical to TRBD2. Germline lookup yields CDR1 LGHNA and CDR2 YSLEER. Trimming took 0 bases from V and 8 from J; bases not matched to a gene: 4. The CDR3 is 14 amino acids. The CDR3 coding sequence is TGCGCCAGCAGCCAAGAGGGACTATATGATGAGCAGTTCTTC. Residues: CASSQEGLYDEQFF.

This clonotype was detected many times. The genes are TRBV6-2 or TRBV6-3 and TRBJ2-1; 9 positions match TRBD2. The J segment lost 6 bases and the V segment lost 6 bases, leaving 9 bases of the junction unmatched. Germline CDR1 MNHEY, CDR2 SVGEGT. The length of the CDR3 is 15 residues. The CDR3 is CASRQGLAAVNEQFF. CDR3 sequence (DNA): TGTGCCAGCAGGCAGGGACTAGCAGCGGTCAATGAGCAGTTCTTC.

In the case of this clonotype: One end of the junction does not line up with germline, which may come from a read error. The rearrangement joins TRBV6-2 or TRBV6-3 to TRBJ2-1, with 8 bases lining up with TRBD2. The CDR3 loop spans 16 amino acids. The germline CDR1 and CDR2 sequences are MNHEY and SVGEGT. CDR3 region: CASRKGSGRQVNGQLF. CDR3 nucleotides: TGTGCCAGCAGGAAGGGGAGCGGGAGACAGGTCAATGGGCAGTTATTC.

V usage is TRBV12-3 or TRBV12-4 and J usage is TRBJ2-7, with a tentative D call TRBD2 (5 bases). The CDR3 consists of 14 residues. Trimming removed 6 bases at V and 6 bases at J, with 18 bases between. CDR3 DNA: TGTGCCAGCAGCGCCATGGGAGTCAGAACCGAGCAGTACTTC. It is translated as CASSAMGVRTEQYF.

This chain connects TRBV20-1 to TRBJ2-7, with D perhaps TRBD1 (5 bases). V lost 0 bases and J lost 0, with 12 bases in between. The CDR3 covers 15 residues. Germline CDR1 is DFQATT and CDR2 is SNEGSKA (reference sequence). This CDR3 reads CSARDFYRPSYEQYF. DNA for the CDR3: TGCAGTGCTAGAGATTTCTACAGGCCCTCCTACGAGCAGTACTTC.